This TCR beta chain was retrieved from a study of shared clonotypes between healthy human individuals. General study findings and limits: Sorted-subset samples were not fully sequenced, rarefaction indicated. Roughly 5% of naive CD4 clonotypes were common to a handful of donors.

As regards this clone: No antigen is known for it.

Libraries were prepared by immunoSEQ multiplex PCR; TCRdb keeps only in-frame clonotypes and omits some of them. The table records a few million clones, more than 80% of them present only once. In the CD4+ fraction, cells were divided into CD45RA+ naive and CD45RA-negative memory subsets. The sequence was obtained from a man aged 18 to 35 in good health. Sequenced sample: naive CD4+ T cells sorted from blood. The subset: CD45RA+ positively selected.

The CDR3 DNA reads TGTGCCAGCAGCCAAGTTGGCTACCCCCTACTTGGCTACACCTTC. Protein: CASSQVGYPLLGYTF. The rearrangement links TRBV14 to TRBJ1-2; D gene unclear. The germline CDR1 and CDR2 sequences are SGHDN and FVKESK. V was clipped by 1 base and J by 7 bases, with 16 bases between them. The CDR3 has 15 amino acids.